Listed below are T cell receptor beta chains from one sample, sequenced in a study of cytomegalovirus exposure and HLA in healthy donors. Measured with immunoSEQ multiplex PCR; TCRdb has only the in-frame clones, and not every one. The profile shows tens of thousands of clones, nearly 98% of them singletons. Specimen: PBMCs. These TCRs come from a woman between 18 and 29 years old in good health and CMV-seropositive. CDR3s include the opening cysteine and the closing phenylalanine or tryptophan. The D gene is left open where the match is weak.

V: TRBV7-9
D: TRBD1
length: 16
J: TRBJ2-3
DNA: TGTGCCAGCAGCTTACCAAGGACAGGAAGCACAGATACGCAGTATTTT
CDR3: CASSLPRTGSTDTQYF

V: TRBV28
D: TRBD2
length: 15
J: TRBJ2-3
DNA: TGTGCCAGCAGTCGGGGTAGCGGGAGTCGTGATACGCAGTATTTT
CDR3: CASSRGSGSRDTQYF

V: TRBV4-1
D: .
length: 16
J: TRBJ2-7
DNA: TGCGCCAGCAGCCAGTCCCGGACACCCCGATCCTACGAGCAGTACTTC
CDR3: CASSQSRTPRSYEQYF

V: TRBV29-1
D: .
length: 14
J: TRBJ1-3
DNA: TGCAGCGTGGGCACAGAAGATTATGGAAACACCATATATTTT
CDR3: CSVGTEDYGNTIYF

V: TRBV6-5
D: TRBD2
length: 14
J: TRBJ2-5
DNA: TGTGCCAGCCGTTGGACTAGCGTCCAAGAGACCCAGTACTTC
CDR3: CASRWTSVQETQYF

V: TRBV10-3
D: .
length: 12
J: TRBJ2-7
DNA: TGTGCCATCAGTGTCCTGCGCTACGAGCAGTACTTC
CDR3: CAISVLRYEQYF

V: TRBV28
D: .
length: 15
J: TRBJ1-2
DNA: TGTGCCAGCAGTTTGCTGTGGGGCACCAACTATGGCTACACCTTC
CDR3: CASSLLWGTNYGYTF

V: TRBV5-4
D: TRBD2
length: 15
J: TRBJ2-3
DNA: TGTGCCAGCAGCTCATGGACTAGCGGCACAGATACGCAGTATTTT
CDR3: CASSSWTSGTDTQYF

V: TRBV4-1
D: .
length: 16
J: TRBJ1-5
DNA: TGCGCCAGCAGCCCCTATGACAAAGAGAAGTATCAGCCCCAGCATTTT
CDR3: CASSPYDKEKYQPQHF

V: TRBV30
D: .
length: 13
J: TRBJ1-1
DNA: TGTGCCTGGAGTGAGCAGGCGGGGACTGAAGCTTTCTTT
CDR3: CAWSEQAGTEAFF

V: TRBV28
D: TRBD1
length: 13
J: TRBJ2-7
DNA: TGTGCCAGCAGTCCGGGACAGGGGGTAGAGCAGTACTTC
CDR3: CASSPGQGVEQYF

V: TRBV4-2
D: .
length: 15
J: TRBJ2-1
DNA: TGTGCCAGCAGCCAAACGGGTGGCCCGTACAATGAGCAGTTCTTC
CDR3: CASSQTGGPYNEQFF

V: TRBV11-2
D: TRBD2
length: 14
J: TRBJ2-1
DNA: TGTGCCAGCAGCGTTAGCGGGACCTACAATGAGCAGTTCTTC
CDR3: CASSVSGTYNEQFF

V: TRBV29-1
D: TRBD2
length: 16
J: TRBJ2-1
DNA: TGCAGCGTTGACCCACGGACTAGCGGGAGCGACAATGAGCAGTTCTTC
CDR3: CSVDPRTSGSDNEQFF